This TCR beta chain was recorded in a study of cytomegalovirus exposure and HLA in healthy donors. PCR involved 60 Vbeta and 13 Jbeta primers. The data were produced by immunoSEQ multiplex PCR, yet TCRdb's version contains in-frame clones alone and is incomplete. Of around 100,000 clones in the sample, 75% to 80% were seen once. Trimming removed 10 bases from V and 7 bases from J; junction bases left unmatched: 11. The length of the CDR3 is 13 residues. The germline V gene has CDR1 ENHRY and CDR2 SYGVKD. The TCR originated in a male donor in good health and CMV-seropositive. Source material: PBMCs. The chain uses TRBV10-3 and TRBJ1-1; 8 bases fit TRBD1. The CDR3, as DNA: TGTGCCACCACGACAGGGGATGGGAATGAAGCTTTCTTT. It codes for CATTTGDGNEAFF.